This entry lists 5 T cell receptor beta chains sequenced from one sample in a study of T cells in Graves' hyperthyroidism and ophthalmopathy. RNA transcripts yielded amplified TCR beta CDR3 regions. A first-round RT-PCR of the TCR CDR3 used the HTBI primer set. From the multiplex PCR reads, TCRdb called clonotypes with MiXCR, one entry per CDR3 protein. Among roughly 170,000 distinct CDR3 sequences, over 15% were seen once, and the ten largest hold 25% to 30%. The sample was blood. The receptors were gathered from a woman aged 45 to 65 with Graves' hyperthyroidism.

At least ten counts were recorded for this clonotype. V is TRBV12-3 or TRBV12-4 and J is TRBJ1-1; D gene uncertain. The germline V and J ends were trimmed by 1 base and 1 base, with 10 bases remaining between them. This CDR3 has 15 residues. The CDR3 sequence: CASSLDYRQNTEAFF. The CDR3 bases are TGTGCCAGCAGTTTAGATTACCGACAGAACACTGAAGCTTTCTTT.

This clonotype was counted at least ten times. The V call is TRBV24-1, the J call TRBJ2-3; 9 bases map to TRBD2. Germline V lookup: CDR1 KGHDR, CDR2 SFDVKD. V gave up 9 bases and J gave up 2 bases; unmatched junction bases: 8. There are 15 residues in the CDR3. The CDR3 region is CATSQRGALTDTQYF. The CDR3 nucleotides read TGTGCCACCTCTCAGCGGGGGGCACTCACAGATACGCAGTATTTT.

This clonotype showed up many times. The genes are TRBV7-8 and TRBJ2-1; 8 nucleotides agree with TRBD1. This CDR3 is built from 16 residues. Per germline, CDR1 SGHVS and CDR2 FQNEAQ. V shed 0 bases and J 8 bases; nucleotides not matched to a gene: 9. DNA for the CDR3: TGTGCCAGCAGCTTAGCCCGGGACAGGAGCCGCGATGAGCAGTTCTTC. Its protein product is CASSLARDRSRDEQFF.

This clonotype has ten or more counts. The chain joins TRBV4-1 to TRBJ1-2, with D unresolved. V lost 4 bases and J 0 bases, leaving 12 bases between the germline ends. Germline assignment: CDR1 MGHRA and CDR2 YSYEKL. The CDR3 covers 15 residues. The CDR3, as DNA: TGCGCCAGCAGCCTTTCCGGCACTCCTAACTATGGCTACACCTTC. It codes for CASSLSGTPNYGYTF.

The sample holds many counts of this clonotype. V usage is TRBV18 and J usage is TRBJ2-5; the D gene is possibly TRBD1 (6 bases). CDR1 and CDR2 from the germline V gene are KGHSH and LQKENI. The CDR3 totals 15 residues. V shed 3 bases and J shed 1 base, with 12 bases lying between them. This CDR3 is CASSPDDRSQETQYF. CDR3 nucleotide sequence: TGTGCCAGCTCACCCGACGACAGGTCCCAAGAGACCCAGTACTTC.